This T cell receptor (beta chain) was found in a study of cytomegalovirus exposure and HLA in healthy donors. Findings and limits, study-wide: The study put some 150 TCR beta chains on its list as cytomegalovirus-associated.

V lost 0 bases, J lost 7 bases, and 10 bases stayed unmatched. The CDR3 sequence is 16 residues long. The germline V gene has CDR1 SGDLS and CDR2 YYNGEE. The PCR used 60 Vbeta and 13 Jbeta primers. Libraries were prepared by immunoSEQ multiplex PCR; TCRdb keeps only in-frame clonotypes and omits some of them. The data show approximately 100,000 clones, 71% seen once. This clone was observed a few times. Its target is unknown. The sequence was obtained from a female donor in good health and CMV-seronegative. The sample taken for sequencing was PBMCs. The chain carries TRBV9 and TRBJ2-1; 7 bases align to TRBD2. Here the CDR3 reads CASSVGGRAADNEQFF. CDR3 nucleotide sequence: TGTGCCAGCAGCGTAGGAGGGAGGGCCGCCGATAATGAGCAGTTCTTC.